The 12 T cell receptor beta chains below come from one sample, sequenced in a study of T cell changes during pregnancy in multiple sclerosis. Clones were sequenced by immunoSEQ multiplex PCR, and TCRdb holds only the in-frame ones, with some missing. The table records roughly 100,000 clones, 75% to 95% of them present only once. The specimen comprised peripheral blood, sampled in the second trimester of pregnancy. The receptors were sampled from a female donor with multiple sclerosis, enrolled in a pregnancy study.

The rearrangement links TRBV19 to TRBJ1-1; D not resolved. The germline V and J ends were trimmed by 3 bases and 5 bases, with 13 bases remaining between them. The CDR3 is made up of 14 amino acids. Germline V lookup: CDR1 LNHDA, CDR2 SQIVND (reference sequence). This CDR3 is CASSIVGLGTEAFF. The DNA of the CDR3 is TGTGCCAGTAGTATCGTAGGCCTCGGGACTGAAGCTTTCTTT. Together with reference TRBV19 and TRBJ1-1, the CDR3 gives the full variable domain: DGGITQSPKYLFRKEGQNVTLSCEQNLNHDAMYWYRQDPGQGLRLIYYSQIVNDFQKGDIAEGYSVSREKKESFPLTVTSAQKNPTAFYLCASSIVGLGTEAFFGQGTRLTVV.

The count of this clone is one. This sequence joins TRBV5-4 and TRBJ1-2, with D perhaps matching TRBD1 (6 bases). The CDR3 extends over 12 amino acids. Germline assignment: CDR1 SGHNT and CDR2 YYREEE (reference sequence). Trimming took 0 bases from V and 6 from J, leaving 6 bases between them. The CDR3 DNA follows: TGTGCCAGCAGCTTGGACAGGGATGGCTACACCTTC. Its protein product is CASSLDRDGYTF.

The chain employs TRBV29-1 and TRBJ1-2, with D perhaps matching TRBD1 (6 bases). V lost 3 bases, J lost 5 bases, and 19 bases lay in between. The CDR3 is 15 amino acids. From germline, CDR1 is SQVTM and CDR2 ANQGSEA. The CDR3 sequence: CSVDGRAGAGYGYTF. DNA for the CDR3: TGCAGCGTTGATGGGAGGGCAGGGGCGGGGTATGGCTACACCTTC.

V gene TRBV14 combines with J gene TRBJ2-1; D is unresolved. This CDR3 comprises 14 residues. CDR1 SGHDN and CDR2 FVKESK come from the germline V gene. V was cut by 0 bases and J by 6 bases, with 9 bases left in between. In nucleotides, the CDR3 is TGTGCCAGCAGCCAAGATCTAGGCGGCAATGAGCAGTTCTTC. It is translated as CASSQDLGGNEQFF. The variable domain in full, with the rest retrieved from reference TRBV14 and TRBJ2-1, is EAGVTQFPSHSVIEKGQTVTLRCDPISGHDNLYWYRRVMGKEIKFLLHFVKESKQDESGMPNNRFLAERTGGTYSTLKVQPAELEDSGVYFCASSQDLGGNEQFFGPGTRLTVL.

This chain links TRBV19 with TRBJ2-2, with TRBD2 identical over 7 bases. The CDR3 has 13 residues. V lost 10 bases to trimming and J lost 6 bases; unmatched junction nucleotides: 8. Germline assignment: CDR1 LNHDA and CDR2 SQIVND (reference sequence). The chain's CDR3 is CATRASGPGELFF. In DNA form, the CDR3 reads TGTGCCACCCGAGCTAGCGGACCCGGGGAGCTGTTTTTT.

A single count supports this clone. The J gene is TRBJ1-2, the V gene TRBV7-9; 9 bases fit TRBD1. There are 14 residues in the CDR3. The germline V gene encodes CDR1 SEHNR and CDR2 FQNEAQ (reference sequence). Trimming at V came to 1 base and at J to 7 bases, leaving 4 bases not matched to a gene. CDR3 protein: CASSLEGTGSGYTF. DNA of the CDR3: TGTGCCAGCAGCTTAGAAGGGACAGGGTCTGGCTACACCTTC.

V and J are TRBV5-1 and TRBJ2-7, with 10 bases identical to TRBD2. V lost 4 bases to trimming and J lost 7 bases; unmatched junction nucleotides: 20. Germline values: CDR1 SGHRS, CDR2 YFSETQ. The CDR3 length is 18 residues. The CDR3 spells CASSPLIEWTSGFGEQYF. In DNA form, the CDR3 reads TGCGCCAGCAGCCCCCTCATTGAATGGACTAGCGGATTTGGGGAGCAGTACTTC.

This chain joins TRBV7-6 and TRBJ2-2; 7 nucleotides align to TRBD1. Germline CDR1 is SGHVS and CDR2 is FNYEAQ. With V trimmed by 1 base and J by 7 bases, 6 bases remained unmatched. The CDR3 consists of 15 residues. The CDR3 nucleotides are TGTGCCAGCAGCTTAGGGGGACAGCCAGGCGGGGAGCTGTTTTTT. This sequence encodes CASSLGGQPGGELFF.

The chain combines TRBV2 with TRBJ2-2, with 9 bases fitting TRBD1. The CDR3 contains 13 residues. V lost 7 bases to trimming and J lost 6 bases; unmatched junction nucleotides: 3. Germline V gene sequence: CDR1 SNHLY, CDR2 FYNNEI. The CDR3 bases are TGTGCCAGCACGGGACAGGGTGCCGGGGAGCTGTTTTTT. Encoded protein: CASTGQGAGELFF. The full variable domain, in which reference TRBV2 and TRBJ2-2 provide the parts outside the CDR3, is EPEVTQTPSHQVTQMGQEVILRCVPISNHLYFYWYRQILGQKVEFLVSFYNNEISEKSEIFDDQFSVERPDGSNFTLKIRSTKLEDSAMYFCASTGQGAGELFFGEGSRLTVL.

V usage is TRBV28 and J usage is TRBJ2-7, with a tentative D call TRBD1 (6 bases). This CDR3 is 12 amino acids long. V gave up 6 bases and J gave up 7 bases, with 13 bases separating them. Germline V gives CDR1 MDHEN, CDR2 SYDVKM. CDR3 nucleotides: TGTGCCAGCAGAGAGGGGGAAGGGGAGCAGTACTTC. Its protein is CASREGEGEQYF.

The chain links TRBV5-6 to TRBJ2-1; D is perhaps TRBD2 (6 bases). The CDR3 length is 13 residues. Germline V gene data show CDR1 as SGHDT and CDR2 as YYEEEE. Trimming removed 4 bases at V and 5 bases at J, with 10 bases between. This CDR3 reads CASSPGGDNEQFF. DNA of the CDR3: TGTGCCAGCAGCCCCGGAGGGGACAATGAGCAGTTCTTC.

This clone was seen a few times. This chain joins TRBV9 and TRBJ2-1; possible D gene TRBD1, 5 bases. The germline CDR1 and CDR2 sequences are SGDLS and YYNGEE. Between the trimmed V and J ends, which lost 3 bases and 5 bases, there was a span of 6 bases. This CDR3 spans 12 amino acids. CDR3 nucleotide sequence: TGTGCCAGCAGCGCCAGGGACAATGAGCAGTTCTTC. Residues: CASSARDNEQFF.